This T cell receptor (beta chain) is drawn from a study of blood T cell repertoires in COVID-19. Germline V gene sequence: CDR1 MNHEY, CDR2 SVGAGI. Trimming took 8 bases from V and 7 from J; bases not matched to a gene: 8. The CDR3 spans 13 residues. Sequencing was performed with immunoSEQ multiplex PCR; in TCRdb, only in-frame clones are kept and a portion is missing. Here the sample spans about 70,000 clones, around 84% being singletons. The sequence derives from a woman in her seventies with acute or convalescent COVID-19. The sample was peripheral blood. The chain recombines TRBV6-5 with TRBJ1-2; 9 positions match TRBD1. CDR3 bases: TGTGCCAGCGGATCGGGACAGGGACGTGGCTACACCTTC. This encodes CASGSGQGRGYTF.